The present entry profiles one TCR beta chain with its context. The V segment lost 0 bases and the J segment 4 bases; nucleotides outside the gene matches: 7. CDR3 length: 15 amino acids. CDR1 and CDR2 (germline): SGDLS, YYNGEE. The data stem from a study of cytomegalovirus exposure and HLA in healthy donors. Repertoires were generated with immunoSEQ multiplex PCR, while TCRdb's copy carries only in-frame clones and drops some. The repertoire holds 200,000 to 300,000 clones, around 86% seen once, with 0.95% to 1.5% in the top ten. The receptor's source is a woman aged 25-40 years in good health and CMV-seropositive. The chain combines TRBV9 with TRBJ2-7; TRBD2 aligns across 7 bases. The sample taken for sequencing was PBMCs. The CDR3 DNA sequence: TGTGCCAGCAGCGTAGATGCGGGACTACCTTACGAGCAGTACTTC. Its translation is CASSVDAGLPYEQYF.